This T cell receptor (beta chain) was sequenced during a study of blood T cell repertoires in COVID-19. Whole-study context: The United States, Italy and Spain supplied acute and convalescent COVID-19 samples. In each case, the material was cDNA or gDNA derived from T cells, B-cell-depleted T cells, or PBMCs.

With 0 bases removed from V and 9 bases from J, the gap between germline ends came to 9 bases. The germline CDR1 and CDR2 sequences are SGHTS and YDEGEE. This CDR3 comprises 13 residues. Original methodology: Estimates of nucleated cell counts were drawn from the amplification of reference gene primers. Assay used: immunoSEQ multiplex PCR; TCRdb lists only in-frame clones, some missing. V and J calls and clone size are those listed in that table; D and trimming were worked out from the DNA. Seen here are roughly 200,000 clones, roughly four fifths observed once, and the top ten hold 4.8%. Contact with a PCR-confirmed or clinician-diagnosed COVID-19 case occurred within 2 weeks of entry.

The chain combines TRBV5-8 with TRBJ2-2; D is ambiguous. The sequence was collected from a woman in her forties or fifties who had been exposed to COVID-19. The sequencing sample was made of PBMCs or T cells enriched from blood (not recorded which). CDR3: CASSLAGFRELFF. DNA for the CDR3: TGTGCCAGCAGCTTGGCCGGGTTTAGGGAGCTGTTTTTT. The full variable domain, in which reference TRBV5-8 and TRBJ2-2 provide the parts outside the CDR3, is EAGVTQSPTHLIKTRGQQATLRCSPISGHTSVYWYQQALGLGLQFLLWYDEGEERNRGNFPPRFSGRQFPNYSSELNVNALELEDSALYLCASSLAGFRELFFGEGSRLTVL.